The TCR beta chain described here comes from a study of PD-L1 blockade in urothelial cancer. Study background: Analyses were performed on blood at 3 weeks after treatment start (the second dose) and at 6 weeks.

Study-level points and caveats: Lower than median blood TCR clonality before treatment predicted better survival.

The CDR3 has 22 residues. With 4 bases clipped from V and 2 bases from J, the junction kept 24 bases outside the gene matches. Germline loops: CDR1 LGHNA, CDR2 YNFKEQ. Assay: immunoSEQ multiplex PCR; the TCRdb copy retains only in-frame clones and omits some. The sample consists of about 52,000 clones, roughly 80% of them appearing once. In the case of this clone: Antigen unknown.

Documented time point: pretreatment peripheral blood. V and J are TRBV4-2 and TRBJ2-5; 11 bases are shared with TRBD1. The material was PBMCs, obtained around atezolizumab (anti-PD-L1) treatment. The TCR was taken from a man in his 70s with urothelial cancer. The CDR3 region has the DNA TGTGCCAGCAGCCGAGGACAGGGGGCTACCTTCACCTTAGGAGGGCTTCAAGAGACCCAGTACTTC. It yields the protein CASSRGQGATFTLGGLQETQYF.